The present entry profiles one TCR beta chain with its context. These data are taken from a study of blood T cell repertoires in COVID-19. Study context: Specimens from acute and convalescent COVID-19 originated in the United States, Italy and Spain. Sources were T cells, B-cell-depleted T cells, or PBMCs; the material itself was cDNA or gDNA.

The V gene end was trimmed by 4 bases and the J gene end by 7 bases; junction bases not matched to a gene: 11. Germline CDR1 SQVTM, CDR2 ANQGSEA. The CDR3 spans 14 residues. During active infection, Seattle patients enrolled and were then monitored through disease. In the original workflow: Using reference gene primer amplification, nucleated cell counts were estimated. The protocol was immunoSEQ multiplex PCR, while the TCRdb copy is restricted to in-frame clones and leaves out a portion. V, J and clone size are those of that table, while D and trimming were read from the DNA. The sample yields 410,000 or so clones, approximately 91% seen once.

The sequence was collected from a woman aged 40 to 50 with COVID-19, enrolled during active disease. Sequencing was done on a sample of peripheral blood. The chain links TRBV29-1 to TRBJ2-5, with 8 bases lining up with TRBD2. The CDR3 loop reads CSVAFSSGLGTQYF. The DNA of the CDR3 is TGCAGCGTTGCCTTCTCTAGCGGGCTGGGGACCCAGTACTTC.